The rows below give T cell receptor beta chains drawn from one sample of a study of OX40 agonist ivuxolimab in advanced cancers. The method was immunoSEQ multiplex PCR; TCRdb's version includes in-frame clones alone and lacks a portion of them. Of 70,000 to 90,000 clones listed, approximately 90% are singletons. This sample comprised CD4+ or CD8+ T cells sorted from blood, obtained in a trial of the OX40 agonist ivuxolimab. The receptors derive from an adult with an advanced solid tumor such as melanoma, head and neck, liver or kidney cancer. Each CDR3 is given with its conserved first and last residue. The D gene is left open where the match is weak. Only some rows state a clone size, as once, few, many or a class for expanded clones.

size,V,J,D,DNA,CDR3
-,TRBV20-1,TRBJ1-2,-,TGCAGTGCTAGACGGTTCGATGGCTACACCTTC,CSARRFDGYTF
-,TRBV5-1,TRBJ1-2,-,TGCGCCAGCAGCTTGGCACGGACAGAGTTCTACACCTTC,CASSLARTEFYTF
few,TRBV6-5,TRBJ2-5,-,TGTGCCAGCAGTTACAAGGGAGAGACCCAGTACTTC,CASSYKGETQYF
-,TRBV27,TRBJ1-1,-,TGTGCCAGCAGTTACTCAGTGAACACTGAAGCTTTCTTT,CASSYSVNTEAFF
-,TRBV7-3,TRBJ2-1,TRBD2,TGTGCCAGCAGCTTAATAAGGACTAGCGTGGGTGAGCAGTTCTTC,CASSLIRTSVGEQFF
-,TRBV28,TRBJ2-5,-,TGTGCCAGCAGTTTCGGGCGGGCAACGGAGACCCAGTACTTC,CASSFGRATETQYF
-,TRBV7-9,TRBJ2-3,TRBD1,TGTGCCAGCAGTCCAAGAGGGACAGGGACGTCTAGCACAGATACGCAGTATTTT,CASSPRGTGTSSTDTQYF
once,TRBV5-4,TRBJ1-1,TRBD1,TGTGCCAGCAGCTACGCTACAGGGGGCGGCACTGAAGCTTTCTTT,CASSYATGGGTEAFF
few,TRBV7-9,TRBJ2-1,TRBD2,TGTGCCAGCGGTCTGACTAGCGGGAGTTGGAACAATGAGCAGTTCTTC,CASGLTSGSWNNEQFF
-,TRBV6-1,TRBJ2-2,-,TGTGCCAGCAGTGGGCAGAACACCGGGGAGCTGTTTTTT,CASSGQNTGELFF
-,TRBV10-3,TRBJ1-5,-,TGTGCCATCAGTGCGGGGACTGGGAGCAATCAGCCCCAGCATTTT,CAISAGTGSNQPQHF
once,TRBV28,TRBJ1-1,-,TGTGCCAGCAGAGGGGGACAAGGGAGGCGGGTTGAAGCTTTCTTT,CASRGGQGRRVEAFF
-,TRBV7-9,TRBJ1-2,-,TGTGCCAGCAGCTTAGAATCGGCGGCCCACTATGGCTACACCTTC,CASSLESAAHYGYTF
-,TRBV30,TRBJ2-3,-,TGTGCCTGGAGTGGCGGAGCCGCAGATACGCAGTATTTT,CAWSGGAADTQYF
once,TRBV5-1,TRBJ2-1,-,TGCGCCAGCAGCCCGAGGGGGGAGGAGCAGTTCTTC,CASSPRGEEQFF
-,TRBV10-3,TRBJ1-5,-,TGTGCCATCAGTGACGGACAGATTAATCAGCCCCAGCATTTT,CAISDGQINQPQHF
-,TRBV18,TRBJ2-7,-,TGTGCCAGCTCACCACCCACAGGGTGGTCCTACGAGCAGTACTTC,CASSPPTGWSYEQYF
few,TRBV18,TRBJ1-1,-,TGTGCCAGCTCACCCCGCGGGGGGTCGATGAACACTGAAGCTTTCTTT,CASSPRGGSMNTEAFF
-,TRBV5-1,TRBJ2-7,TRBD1,TGCGCCAGCAGCTCCCCGGGACAGGGATCCTACGAGCAGTACTTC,CASSSPGQGSYEQYF
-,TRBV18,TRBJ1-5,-,TGTGCCAGCTCACCCGACAGTGGGTCTCAGCCCCAGCATTTT,CASSPDSGSQPQHF
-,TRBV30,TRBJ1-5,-,TGTGCCTGGAGTCGACAGGGCAATCAGCCCCAGCATTTT,CAWSRQGNQPQHF
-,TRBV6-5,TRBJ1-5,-,TGTTCTGGGGGAAATGACAATCAGCCCCAGCATTTT,CSGGNDNQPQHF
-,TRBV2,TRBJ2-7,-,TGTGCCAGCAAACCTTACGAGCAGTACTTC,CASKPYEQYF
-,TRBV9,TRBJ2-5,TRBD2,TGTGCCAGCAGCGTTCTTAGCGGGGGGCCCCAAGAGACCCAGTACTTC,CASSVLSGGPQETQYF
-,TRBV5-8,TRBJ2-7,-,TGTGCCAGCATCCAACAGGGTTCCTACGAGCAGTACTTC,CASIQQGSYEQYF